The 8 T cell receptor beta chains presented below share a single source sample, sequenced in a study of metastatic and nonmetastatic thyroid tumors. Thyroid surgery was preceded by no treatment in any patient. TCRdb reprocessed the PCR reads via MiXCR. The sample gives about 14,000 clones, approximately 3.9% of which show up once; around 30% is in the top ten. Sequences were obtained from tumor tissue. The receptor source for this set is a female donor with papillary thyroid cancer or a benign thyroid nodule (not recorded which). Some clones in this sample may be carry-over from other donors' samples.

This clone was counted between two and nine times. This chain joins TRBV6-4 and TRBJ1-6; TRBD1 is a possible D gene (6 bases). The germline gives CDR1 MRHNA, CDR2 SNTAGT. The CDR3 loop spans 15 amino acids. V dropped 3 bases and J dropped 12 bases, with 18 bases sitting between them. The CDR3 DNA reads TGTGCCAGCAGTGAACCGGGACAAAGCCCACAACCCCTCCACTTT. It is translated as CASSEPGQSPQPLHF.

This clone was seen a few times. The chain has TRBV6-4 and TRBJ1-3, with D unresolved. CDR3 length: 16 residues. Germline lookup yields CDR1 MRHNA and CDR2 SNTAGT. V shed 0 bases and J shed 0 bases, with 9 bases lying between them. CDR3: CASSDSLDLSGNTIYF. The CDR3, as DNA: TGTGCCAGCAGTGACTCCTTGGACCTCTCTGGAAACACCATATATTTT.

This clone was detected only a few times. The chain combines TRBV6-2 or TRBV6-3 with TRBJ1-4, with a possible D match to TRBD1 (5 bases). Per germline, CDR1 MNHEY and CDR2 SVGEGT. The CDR3 runs to 14 residues. Deletions cut 4 bases from V and 6 bases from J, with 12 bases between. CDR3: CASSLQGRDEKLFF. In DNA, the CDR3 is TGTGCCAGCAGTTTGCAGGGACGGGATGAAAAACTGTTTTTT.

This clone appeared a few times. The chain recombines TRBV11-2 with TRBJ1-4, with D uncertain. Germline values: CDR1 SGHAT, CDR2 FQNNGV. The CDR3 extends over 17 amino acids. The germline V and J ends were trimmed by 2 bases and 0 bases, with 13 bases remaining between them. The CDR3 here is CASSLRGGRATNEKLFF. The DNA of the CDR3 is TGTGCCAGCAGCTTAAGAGGCGGCCGAGCAACTAATGAAAAACTGTTTTTT.

Only a few counts were recorded for this clone. V usage is TRBV5-1 and J usage is TRBJ2-7, with a possible D match to TRBD2 (5 bases). This CDR3 comprises 16 residues. Germline V gene sequence: CDR1 SGHRS, CDR2 YFSETQ. With 0 bases removed from V and 2 bases from J, the gap between germline ends came to 15 bases. The CDR3 nucleotides read TGCGCCAGCAGCTTGGCCTCGAGGGTCGTCCCCTACGAGCAGTACTTC. It encodes CASSLASRVVPYEQYF.

The genes are TRBV20-1 and TRBJ2-1, with a weak D call TRBD2 (6 bases). V shed 3 bases and J shed 4 bases, with 16 bases lying between them. Per the germline V gene, CDR1 is DFQATT and CDR2 is SNEGSKA (reference sequence). The CDR3 loop spans 15 amino acids. CDR3 sequence (DNA): TGCAGTGCTAGTTCGGGGGACTCGGCTTACAATGAGCAGTTCTTC. This gives the protein CSASSGDSAYNEQFF.

This clone was seen a few times. The chain carries TRBV12-3 or TRBV12-4 and TRBJ2-2; possible D gene TRBD2, 6 bases. The CDR3 is 14 amino acids. V was trimmed by 8 bases and J by 7 bases, leaving 17 bases between them. The CDR3 nucleotides read TGTGCCAGCCGGGCAACCGGGACTGGCGGGGAGCTGTTTTTT. Residues: CASRATGTGGELFF.

The chain has TRBV30 and TRBJ1-3; possibly TRBD1 for D (6 bases). V was shortened by 7 bases and J by 5 bases, with 18 bases between the two germline ends. Germline CDR1 reads GTSNPN; CDR2 reads SVGIG (reference sequence). The CDR3 totals 14 residues. The CDR3 here is CASLTGTYRNTIYF. CDR3 coding DNA: TGTGCCTCATTAACCGGGACATATAGAAACACCATATATTTT.